This TCR beta chain was sequenced for a study of blood T cell repertoires in COVID-19 (dated by TCRdb to 2020 to 2021). Regarding the complete study: Samples from collaborators originated in the United States, Italy and Spain and spanned both the acute and convalescent phases of COVID-19. Where available, HLA class I and class II types were obtained from metadata supplied by the sample provider rather than from assay-based typing. Samples came from the ongoing ImmuneRACE study (first 160 participants) plus 1,254 subjects from 6 global collaborators. Subjects who had been exposed to COVID-19, were actively infected with it, or had recovered from it provided the deeply sampled blood TCRbeta repertoires that made up the dataset. The prospective study material was composed of cDNA or gDNA derived from T cells, B-cell-depleted T cells, or PBMCs. The sample metadata nearly always contained a de-identified subject ID, COVID-19 status, age in years and sex. The repertoires were released in a freely available public database meant as a resource for research on the immune response to SARS-CoV-2.

Overall study results and their limits: How much clinical and demographic metadata was included differed by source and by participant, and the metadata was provided uncurated.

The collaborating institutions used their own protocols to collect whole blood in K2EDTA tubes. For TCRbeta analysis, collaborator samples were shipped as frozen whole blood, as isolated PBMCs, or as DNA extracted from either sample type. The immunoSEQ Assay, a bias-controlled multiplex PCR, was used to amplify TCRbeta CDR3 regions from genomic DNA. Turning to the authors' computational methods: The number of nucleated cells in each sample was estimated by amplification of reference gene primers within the assay. To quantify the absolute abundance of each unique TCRbeta CDR3 rearrangement, sequence reads were collapsed and filtered. For each sample, productive Simpson clonality was calculated as the square root of Simpson's diversity index across productive rearrangements. TCRdb limited this immuneACCESS table to in-frame rearrangements with V and J called. A share of clones is missing; checked studies link under half to unresolved V genes, and the rest is unexplained. V, J and clone size reflect that table, while D and trimming were determined from the DNA. For this sample the table gives 200,000 to 300,000 clones, of which roughly 84% were detected only once. Of the sample, about 27% is held by the ten largest clones.

Cut back by 0 bases and 7 bases, the V and J ends lie 7 bases apart. The CDR3 covers 13 residues, taking in both the cysteine and the phenylalanine. The kept DNA is CDR3 alone, 39 bases in frame from the first base. The germline V gene provides CDR1 SGHDN and CDR2 FVKESK. In the case of this clone: Its antigen remains unidentified. One base away there is no much larger clone; base qualities are not given.

Sequencing was carried out using peripheral blood. Recombination joined TRBV14 with TRBJ1-5; no D segment can be confidently identified. The source of this sequence is a man aged 40-49 years with acute or convalescent COVID-19. Read as DNA, the sequence is TGTGCCAGCAGCCAAGATACTAGACAGCCCCAGCATTTT. The translation is CASSQDTRQPQHF.